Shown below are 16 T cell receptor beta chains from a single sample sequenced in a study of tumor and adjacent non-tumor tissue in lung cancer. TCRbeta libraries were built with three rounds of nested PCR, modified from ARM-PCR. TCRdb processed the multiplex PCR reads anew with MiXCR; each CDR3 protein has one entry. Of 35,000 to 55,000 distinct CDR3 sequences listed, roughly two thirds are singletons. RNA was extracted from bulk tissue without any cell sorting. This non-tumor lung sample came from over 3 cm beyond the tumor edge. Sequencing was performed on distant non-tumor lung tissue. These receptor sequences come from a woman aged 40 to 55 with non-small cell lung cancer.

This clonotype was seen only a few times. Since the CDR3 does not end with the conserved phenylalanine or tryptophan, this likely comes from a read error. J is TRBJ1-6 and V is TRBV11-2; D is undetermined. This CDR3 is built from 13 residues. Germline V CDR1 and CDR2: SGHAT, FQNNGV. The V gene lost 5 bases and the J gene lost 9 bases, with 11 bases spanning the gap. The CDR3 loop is CASSQTRSSPLHL. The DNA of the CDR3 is TGTGCCAGCAGCCAAACGAGGAGTTCACCCCTCCACCTT.

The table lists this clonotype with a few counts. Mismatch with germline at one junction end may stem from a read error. The CDR3, as DNA: TGCAGTGTTGTATCTGGGTTGGATCAGCCCCAACATTTT. The encoded protein is CSVVSGLDQPQHF. V and J are TRBV29-1 and TRBJ1-5, with D unclear. The CDR3 sequence is 13 residues long. CDR1 and CDR2 (germline): SQVTM, ANQGSEA.

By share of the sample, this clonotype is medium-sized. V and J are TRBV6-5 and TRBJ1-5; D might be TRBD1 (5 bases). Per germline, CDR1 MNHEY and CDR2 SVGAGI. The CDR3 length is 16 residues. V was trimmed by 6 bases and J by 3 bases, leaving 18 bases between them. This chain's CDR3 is CASSPTRGPLNQPQHF. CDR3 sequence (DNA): TGTGCCAGCAGCCCAACGCGGGGACCCCTCAATCAGCCCCAGCATTTT.

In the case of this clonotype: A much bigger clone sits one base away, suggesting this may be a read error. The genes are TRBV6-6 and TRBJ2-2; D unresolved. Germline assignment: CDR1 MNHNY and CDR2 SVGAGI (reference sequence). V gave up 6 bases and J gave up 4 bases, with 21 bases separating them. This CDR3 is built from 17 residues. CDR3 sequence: CASRTSPRSVLTGELFF. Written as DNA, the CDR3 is TGTGCCAGCAGGACATCACCAAGGAGCGTTCTCACCGGGGAGCTGTTTTTT.

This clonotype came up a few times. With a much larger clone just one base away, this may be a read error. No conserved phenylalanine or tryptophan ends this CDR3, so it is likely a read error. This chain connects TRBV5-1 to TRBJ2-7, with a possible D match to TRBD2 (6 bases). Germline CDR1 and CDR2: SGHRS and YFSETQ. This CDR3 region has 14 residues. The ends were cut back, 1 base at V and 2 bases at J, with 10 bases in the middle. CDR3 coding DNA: TGCGCCAGCAGCTTGTTAGGCGGGACCTACGAGCAGTACCTC. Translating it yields CASSLLGGTYEQYL.

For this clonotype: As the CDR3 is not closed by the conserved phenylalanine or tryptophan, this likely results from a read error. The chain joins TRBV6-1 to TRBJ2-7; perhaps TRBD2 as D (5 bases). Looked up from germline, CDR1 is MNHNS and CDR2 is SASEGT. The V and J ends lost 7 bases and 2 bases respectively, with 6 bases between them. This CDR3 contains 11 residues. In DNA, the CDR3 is TGTGCCAGCATGGGAGCCTACGAGCAGTACCTC. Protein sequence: CASMGAYEQYL.

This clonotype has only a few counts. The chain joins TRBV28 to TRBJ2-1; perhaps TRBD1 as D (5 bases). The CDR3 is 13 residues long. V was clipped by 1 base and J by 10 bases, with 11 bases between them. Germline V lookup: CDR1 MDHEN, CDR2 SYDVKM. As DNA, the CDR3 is TGTGCCAGCAGTTTATCTGGGGCTCGGGAGCAGTTCTTC. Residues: CASSLSGAREQFF.

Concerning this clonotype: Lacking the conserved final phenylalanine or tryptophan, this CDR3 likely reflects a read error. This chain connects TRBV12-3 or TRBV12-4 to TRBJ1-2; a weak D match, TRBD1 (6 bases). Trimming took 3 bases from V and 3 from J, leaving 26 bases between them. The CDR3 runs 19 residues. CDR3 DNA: TGTGCCAGCAGTTTCTCTTCCAGGGCCCGGGGGACAAGACACTATGGCTACACCCTC. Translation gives CASSFSSRARGTRHYGYTL.

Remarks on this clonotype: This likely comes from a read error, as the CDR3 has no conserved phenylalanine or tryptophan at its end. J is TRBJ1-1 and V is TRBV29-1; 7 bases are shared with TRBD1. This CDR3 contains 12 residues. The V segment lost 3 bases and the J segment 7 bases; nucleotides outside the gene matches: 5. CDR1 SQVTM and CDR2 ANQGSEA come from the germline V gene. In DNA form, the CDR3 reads TGCAGCGTTGACAGGGGGTCTCGTGAAGCTTTCTCT. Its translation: CSVDRGSREAFS.

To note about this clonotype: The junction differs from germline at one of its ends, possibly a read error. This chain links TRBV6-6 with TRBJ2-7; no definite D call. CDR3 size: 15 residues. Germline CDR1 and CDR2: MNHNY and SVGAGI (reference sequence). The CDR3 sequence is CVSSLGSQTYYEQYF. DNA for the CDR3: TGTGTCAGCAGCCTGGGCTCACAGACCTACTACGAGCAGTACTTC.

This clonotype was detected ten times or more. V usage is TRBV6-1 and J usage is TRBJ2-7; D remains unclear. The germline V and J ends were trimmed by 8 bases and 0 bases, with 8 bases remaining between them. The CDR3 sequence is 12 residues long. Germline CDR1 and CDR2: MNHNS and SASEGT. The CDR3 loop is CASHGSSYEQYF. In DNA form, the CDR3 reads TGTGCCAGCCATGGCAGCTCCTACGAGCAGTACTTC.

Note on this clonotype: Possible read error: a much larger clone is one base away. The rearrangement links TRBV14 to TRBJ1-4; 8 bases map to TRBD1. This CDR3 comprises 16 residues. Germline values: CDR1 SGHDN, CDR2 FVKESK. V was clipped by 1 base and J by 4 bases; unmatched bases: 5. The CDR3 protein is CASSQASRGHNEKLFF. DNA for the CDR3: TGTGCCAGCAGCCAAGCCAGCAGGGGGCATAATGAAAAACTGTTTTTT. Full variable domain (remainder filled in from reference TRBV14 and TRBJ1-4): EAGVTQFPSHSVIEKGQTVTLRCDPISGHDNLYWYRRVMGKEIKFLLHFVKESKQDESGMPNNRFLAERTGGTYSTLKVQPAELEDSGVYFCASSQASRGHNEKLFFGSGTQLSVL.

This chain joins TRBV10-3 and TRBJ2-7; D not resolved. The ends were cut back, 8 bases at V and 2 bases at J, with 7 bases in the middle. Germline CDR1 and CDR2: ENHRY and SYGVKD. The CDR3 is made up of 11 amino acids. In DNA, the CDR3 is TGTGCCATCGGGCAGACCTACGAGCAGTACTTC. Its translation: CAIGQTYEQYF.

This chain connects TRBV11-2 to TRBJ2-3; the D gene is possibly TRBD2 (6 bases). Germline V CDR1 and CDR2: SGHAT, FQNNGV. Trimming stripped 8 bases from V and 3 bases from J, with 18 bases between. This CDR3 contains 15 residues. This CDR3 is CASDLGAGPTDTQYF. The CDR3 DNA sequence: TGTGCCAGCGACTTAGGGGCGGGGCCGACAGATACGCAGTATTTT.

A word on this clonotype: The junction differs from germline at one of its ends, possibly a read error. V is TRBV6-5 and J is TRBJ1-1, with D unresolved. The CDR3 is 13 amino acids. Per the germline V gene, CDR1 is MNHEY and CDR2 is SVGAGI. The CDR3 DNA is TGCGCCAGCAGCAATGGGCCAGTTCAAGAAGCTTTCTTC. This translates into CASSNGPVQEAFF.

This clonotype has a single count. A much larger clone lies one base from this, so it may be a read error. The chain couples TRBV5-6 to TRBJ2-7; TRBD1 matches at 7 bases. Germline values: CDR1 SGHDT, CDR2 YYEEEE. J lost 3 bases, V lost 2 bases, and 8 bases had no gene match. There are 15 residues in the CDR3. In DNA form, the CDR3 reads TGTGCCAGCAGCTTTACAGGGGTCCTCTACTACGAGCAGTACTTC. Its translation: CASSFTGVLYYEQYF.